This T cell receptor (beta chain) was retrieved from a study of blood T cell repertoires in COVID-19. Study details: Acute and convalescent COVID-19 samples came from the United States, Italy and Spain.

The age range of participants was about 18 to 100 years, with residence in under 25 US areas. Assignment of participants to cohorts was predicated upon participant-reported clinical history. Authors' analysis steps: Amplification of reference gene primers was used by the study to estimate nucleated cell counts. Data came from immunoSEQ multiplex PCR; TCRdb stores just in-frame clones and leaves some out. V, J and clone size are taken as reported in that table, and D and trimming were inferred from the DNA itself. The table has roughly 260,000 clones, more than 75% seen once. J lost 13 bases, V lost 3 bases, and 8 bases had no gene match. This CDR3 contains 14 residues. Germline V lookup: CDR1 MNHEY, CDR2 SMNVEV (reference sequence).

The sequence was collected from a woman younger than 35 who had recovered from COVID-19. The sequenced material came from PBMCs or T cells enriched from blood (not recorded which). The rearrangement joins TRBV27 to TRBJ1-6; 8 bases align to TRBD1. CDR3 nucleotide sequence: TGTGCCAGCAGTTTCCCCGGGACAGGAACCCCCCTCCACTTT. As protein: CASSFPGTGTPLHF.